What follows is one T cell receptor (beta chain) and its context. Its specificity is not known. The sample is drawn from a study of shared clonotypes between healthy human individuals. Study results and limitations: Only blood underwent sampling, and tissue repertoires likely differ.

The assay was immunoSEQ multiplex PCR, and TCRdb's table has in-frame clones only and misses some. The data show approximately 510,000 clones, around 74% seen once. The germline V gene has CDR1 MGHDK and CDR2 SYGVNS. V gave up 2 bases and J gave up 8 bases, with 18 bases separating them. This CDR3 has 16 amino acids. The chain combines TRBV25-1 with TRBJ1-4, with a tentative D call TRBD1 (5 bases). Sequencing was performed on PBMCs. The clonotype originates from a woman aged 35 to 49 in good health. Some clones in this sample may be carry-over from other donors' samples. The CDR3, as DNA: TGTGCCAGCAGTGAAGCAGGTGCGGGGACCTGGGAAAAACTGTTTTTT. It encodes CASSEAGAGTWEKLFF.